This T cell receptor beta chain comes out of a study of graft-versus-host responses after intestinal transplantation. Regarding this clone: Its antigen is not known.

The germline gives CDR1 LGHNA, CDR2 YNFKEQ. The CDR3 loop spans 14 amino acids. Trimming shortened V by 0 bases and J by 1 base, and 6 bases separated the two germline ends. Sequencing used immunoSEQ multiplex PCR; TCRdb keeps in-frame clones, though not all of them. The repertoire includes 77,000 or so clones, 90% to 95% of them detected once, and roughly 0.53% sits in the top ten. This specimen consisted of unstimulated CD8+ T cells sorted from spleen or lymph node cells, obtained before intestinal transplant. The receptor was derived from a human donor who received an intestinal transplant. This sequence joins TRBV4-2 and TRBJ1-1, with TRBD1 as a possible D gene (5 bases). CDR3 in DNA: TGTGCCAGCAGCCAAGATGGGACGAACACTGAAGCTTTCTTT. It specifies CASSQDGTNTEAFF.